Listed here is a single T cell receptor (beta chain). What it binds is not known. The authors incorporated unique molecular identifiers into the TCR beta cDNA libraries. TCRdb reanalysed the PCR reads using MiXCR and keeps one entry per CDR3 protein. The table has about 400,000 distinct CDR3 sequences, less than 35% seen once. This specimen belongs to a study of post-analysis software for immune sequencing data. Study results and caveats: TRBV5-6, TRBV5-1 and TRBV20-1 were among four or five TRBV segments more frequent in patients than controls.

CDR1 is MDHEN, CDR2 SYDVKM, per germline. CDR3 length equals 15 residues. V gave up 4 bases and J gave up 1 base, with 12 bases separating them. This TCR derives from a girl aged 5-17 years with multiple sclerosis. Specimen: blood. The chain has TRBV28 and TRBJ2-3; TRBD2 is a possible D gene (7 bases). CDR3 nucleotides: TGTGCCAGCAGTTCGGGCGGGGGCCGCACAGATACGCAGTATTTT. Translation gives CASSSGGGRTDTQYF.